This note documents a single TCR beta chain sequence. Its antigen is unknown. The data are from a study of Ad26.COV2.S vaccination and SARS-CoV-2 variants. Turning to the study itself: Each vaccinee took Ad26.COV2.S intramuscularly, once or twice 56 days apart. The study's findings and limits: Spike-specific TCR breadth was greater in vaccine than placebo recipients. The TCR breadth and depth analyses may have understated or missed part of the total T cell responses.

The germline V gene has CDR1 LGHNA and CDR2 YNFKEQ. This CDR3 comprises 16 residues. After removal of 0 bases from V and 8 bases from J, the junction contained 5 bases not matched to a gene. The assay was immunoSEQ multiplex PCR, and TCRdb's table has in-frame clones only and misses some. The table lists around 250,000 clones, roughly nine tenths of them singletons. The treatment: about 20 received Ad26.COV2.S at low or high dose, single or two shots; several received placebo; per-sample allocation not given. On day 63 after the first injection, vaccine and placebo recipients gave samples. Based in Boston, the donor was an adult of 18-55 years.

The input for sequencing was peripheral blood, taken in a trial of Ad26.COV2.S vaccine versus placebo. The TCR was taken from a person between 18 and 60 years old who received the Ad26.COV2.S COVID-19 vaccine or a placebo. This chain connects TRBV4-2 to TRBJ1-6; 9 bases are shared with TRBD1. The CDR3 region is CASSQDPGQGYSPLHF. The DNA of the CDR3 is TGTGCCAGCAGCCAAGATCCGGGACAGGGTTATTCACCCCTCCACTTT.